Presented here are 13 T cell receptor beta chains from one specimen sequenced in a study of glioma-infiltrating T cells after dendritic cell vaccination. This table comes from immunoSEQ multiplex PCR, and its TCRdb copy is limited to in-frame clones, with some not included. Here the sample spans over 90,000 clones, over 65% being singletons. Sequences were derived from blood, sampled before dendritic cell vaccination. These TCRs come from a human donor with glioblastoma.

The chain carries TRBV2 and TRBJ1-2; 9 nucleotides match TRBD1. The germline gives CDR1 SNHLY, CDR2 FYNNEI. There are 15 residues in the CDR3. V lost 3 bases, J lost 2 bases, and 4 bases stayed unmatched. Here the CDR3 DNA reads TGTGCCAGCAGTGAGGACAGGGGAGGAAACTATGGCTACACCTTC. Translation gives CASSEDRGGNYGYTF.

The rearrangement links TRBV11-2 to TRBJ1-3; unclear D gene. V lost 1 base and J 3 bases, leaving 16 bases between the germline ends. This CDR3 is 17 amino acids long. Germline lookup yields CDR1 SGHAT and CDR2 FQNNGV. The CDR3 nucleotides are TGTGCCAGCAGCTTAGTAAGATTCGGGAGCTTTGGAAACACCATATATTTT. Its protein product is CASSLVRFGSFGNTIYF.

This chain uses TRBV9 with TRBJ2-1, with 7 bases fitting TRBD2. The germline V gene encodes CDR1 SGDLS and CDR2 YYNGEE. The CDR3 loop spans 15 amino acids. Unmatched junction bases numbered 6, after V lost 6 bases and J lost 0 bases. The CDR3 loop reads CASTPAGSSYNEQFF. The CDR3 DNA follows: TGTGCCAGCACGCCAGCGGGAAGCTCCTACAATGAGCAGTTCTTC.

This clone has a single count. V gene TRBV2 combines with J gene TRBJ2-2; TRBD1 aligns across 11 bases. CDR1 and CDR2 (germline): SNHLY, FYNNEI. The CDR3 contains 14 residues. V lost 6 bases and J lost 4; bases outside the gene matches: 1. CDR3 in amino acids: CASRGTGGTGELFF. The DNA of the CDR3 is TGTGCCAGCAGGGGGACAGGGGGCACCGGGGAGCTGTTTTTT.

The V and J genes are TRBV27 and TRBJ2-2; D is undetermined. Germline-derived CDR1 and CDR2 are MNHEY and SMNVEV (reference sequence). The V end lost 2 bases, the J end lost 1 base, and 8 bases lay between the germline ends. The CDR3 is 15 amino acids. In nucleotides, the CDR3 is TGTGCCAGCAGTTTAACGGCGGTGAACACCGGGGAGCTGTTTTTT. Protein product: CASSLTAVNTGELFF.

The J gene is TRBJ1-6, the V gene TRBV5-1; 8 nucleotides align to TRBD1. This CDR3 region has 14 residues. V was pared by 1 base and J by 7 bases, with 1 base of the junction left unmatched. The germline V gene has CDR1 SGHRS and CDR2 YFSETQ. In nucleotides, the CDR3 is TGCGCCAGCAGCTTGCAGGGGGCGAATTCACCCCTCCACTTT. Protein product: CASSLQGANSPLHF.

CDR3 protein: CASIRGGRDNEQFF. CDR3 bases: TGTGCCAGCATCCGGGGGGGCCGCGACAATGAGCAGTTCTTC. The rearrangement links TRBV6-6 to TRBJ2-1; 8 positions match TRBD2. The germline V gene has CDR1 MNHNY and CDR2 SVGAGI (reference sequence). This CDR3 is 14 amino acids long. With 7 bases clipped from V and 5 bases from J, the junction kept 7 bases outside the gene matches.

The chain has TRBV11-2 and TRBJ2-3, with 12 bases that match TRBD2. With V trimmed by 2 bases and J by 2 bases, 5 bases remained unmatched. The CDR3 spans 17 residues. Germline assignment: CDR1 SGHAT and CDR2 FQNNGV. The CDR3 protein is CASSLRLAGEATDTQYF. The CDR3 bases are TGTGCCAGCAGCTTACGACTAGCGGGAGAGGCCACAGATACGCAGTATTTT.

The chain is built from TRBV4-1 and TRBJ2-5, with D possibly being TRBD1 (5 bases). Germline V gene data show CDR1 as MGHRA and CDR2 as YSYEKL. This CDR3 has 13 amino acids. The germline V and J ends were trimmed by 5 bases and 3 bases, with 10 bases remaining between them. The CDR3 bases are TGCGCCAGCAGCAAGGGGCCCAAAGAGACCCAGTACTTC. Its protein product is CASSKGPKETQYF.

V and J are TRBV5-1 and TRBJ2-7; TRBD1 aligns across 8 bases. Germline CDR1 is SGHRS and CDR2 is YFSETQ. V shed 4 bases, J shed 4 bases, and the junction held 10 bases outside the gene matches. The CDR3 has 15 residues. The CDR3 DNA reads as TGCGCCAGCAGCCCGGGGACAGGTTATCGATACGAGCAGTACTTC. This gives the protein CASSPGTGYRYEQYF.

The sample holds one count of this clone. The J gene is TRBJ1-2, the V gene TRBV18; 9 positions match TRBD1. CDR1 is KGHSH, CDR2 LQKENI, per germline. CDR3 length: 15 residues. J was trimmed by 4 bases and V by 3 bases; bases with no gene match: 6. The CDR3 loop reads CASSPGTGMGYGYTF. In DNA, the CDR3 is TGTGCCAGCTCACCGGGGACAGGGATGGGCTATGGCTACACCTTC. The variable domain in full, with the rest retrieved from reference TRBV18 and TRBJ1-2, is NAGVMQNPRHLVRRRGQEARLRCSPMKGHSHVYWYRQLPEEGLKFMVYLQKENIIDESGMPKERFSAEFPKEGPSILRIQQVVRGDSAAYFCASSPGTGMGYGYTFGSGTRLTVV.

This chain uses TRBV16 with TRBJ2-7, with 7 bases lining up with TRBD1. CDR1 is KGHSY, CDR2 FQNENV, per germline. This CDR3 has 15 amino acids. The ends lost 2 bases at V and 2 bases at J; junction bases unmatched: 6. The CDR3 loop reads CASSQRAQGTYEQYF. The DNA for the CDR3 is TGTGCCAGCAGCCAACGTGCACAGGGGACCTACGAGCAGTACTTC.

The genes are TRBV11-2 and TRBJ2-2, with 7 bases that match TRBD2. This CDR3 region has 17 residues. V was pared by 4 bases and J by 2 bases, with 10 bases of the junction left unmatched. The germline CDR1 and CDR2 sequences are SGHAT and FQNNGV. CDR3 sequence: CASSSKVPSGNTGELFF. The CDR3 DNA follows: TGTGCCAGCAGCTCTAAGGTTCCTAGCGGAAACACCGGGGAGCTGTTTTTT.